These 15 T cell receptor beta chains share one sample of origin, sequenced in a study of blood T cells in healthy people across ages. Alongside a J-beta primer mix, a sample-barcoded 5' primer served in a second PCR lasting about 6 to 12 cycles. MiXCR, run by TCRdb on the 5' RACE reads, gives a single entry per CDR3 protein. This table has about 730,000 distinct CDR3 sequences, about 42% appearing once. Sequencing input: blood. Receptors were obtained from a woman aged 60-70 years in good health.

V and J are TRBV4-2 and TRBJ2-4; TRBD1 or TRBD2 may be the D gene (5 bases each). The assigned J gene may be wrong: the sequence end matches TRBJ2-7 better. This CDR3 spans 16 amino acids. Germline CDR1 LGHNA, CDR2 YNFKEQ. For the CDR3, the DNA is TGTGCCAGCAGCCAGGGGCTAGTGGGGGTCTCCTACGAGCAGTACTTC. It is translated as CASSQGLVGVSYEQYF.

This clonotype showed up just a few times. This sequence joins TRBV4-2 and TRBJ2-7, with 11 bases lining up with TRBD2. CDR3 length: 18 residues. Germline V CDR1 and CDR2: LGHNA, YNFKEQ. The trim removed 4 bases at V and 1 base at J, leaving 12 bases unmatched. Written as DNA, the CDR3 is TGTGCCAGCAGCCTCGAAGATGGCCTAGCGGGAGGTTCCTACGAGCAGTACTTC. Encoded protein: CASSLEDGLAGGSYEQYF.

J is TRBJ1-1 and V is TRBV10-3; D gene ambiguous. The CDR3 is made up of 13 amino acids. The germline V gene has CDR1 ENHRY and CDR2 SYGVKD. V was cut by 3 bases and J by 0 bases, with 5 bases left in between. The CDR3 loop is CAISDSVNTEAFF. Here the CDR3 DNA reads TGTGCCATCAGTGACTCGGTGAACACTGAAGCTTTCTTT.

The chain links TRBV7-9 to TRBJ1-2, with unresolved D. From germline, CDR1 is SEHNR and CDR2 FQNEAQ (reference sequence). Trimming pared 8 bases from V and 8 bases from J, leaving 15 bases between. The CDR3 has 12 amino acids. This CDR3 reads CASSSGFFGYTF. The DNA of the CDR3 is TGTGCCAGCTCCTCCGGGTTTTTCGGCTACACCTTC.

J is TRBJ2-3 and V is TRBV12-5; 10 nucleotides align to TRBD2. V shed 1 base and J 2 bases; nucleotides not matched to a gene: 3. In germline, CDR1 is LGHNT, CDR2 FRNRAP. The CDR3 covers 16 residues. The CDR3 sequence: CASGLGLAGATDTQYF. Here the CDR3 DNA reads TGTGCTAGTGGTTTGGGGCTAGCGGGGGCCACAGATACGCAGTATTTT.

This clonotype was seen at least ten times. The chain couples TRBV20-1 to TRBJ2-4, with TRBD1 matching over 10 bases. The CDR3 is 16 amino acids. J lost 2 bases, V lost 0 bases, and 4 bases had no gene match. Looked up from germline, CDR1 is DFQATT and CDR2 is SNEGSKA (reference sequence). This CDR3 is CSARDWDRGTKNIQYF. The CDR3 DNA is TGCAGTGCTAGAGATTGGGACAGGGGAACCAAAAACATTCAGTACTTC.

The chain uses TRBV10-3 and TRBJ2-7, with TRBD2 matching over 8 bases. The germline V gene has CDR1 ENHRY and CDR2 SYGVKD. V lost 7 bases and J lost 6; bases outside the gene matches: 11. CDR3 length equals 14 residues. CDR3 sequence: CAITVSGGASEQYF. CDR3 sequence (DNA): TGTGCCATCACGGTTTCGGGAGGGGCGTCCGAGCAGTACTTC.

The CDR3 spells CASSTGQNPTDTQYF. For the CDR3, the DNA is TGTGCCAGCAGTACGGGACAGAACCCCACAGATACGCAGTATTTT. V usage is TRBV6-2 or TRBV6-3 and J usage is TRBJ2-3; 7 bases line up with TRBD1. Germline V lookup: CDR1 MNHEY, CDR2 SVGEGT. The V segment lost 5 bases and the J segment 2 bases; nucleotides outside the gene matches: 7. The CDR3 loop spans 15 amino acids.

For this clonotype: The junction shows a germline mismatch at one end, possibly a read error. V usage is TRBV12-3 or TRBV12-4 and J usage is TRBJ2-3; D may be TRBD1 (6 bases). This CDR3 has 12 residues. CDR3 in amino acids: CASGIWTDTRYF. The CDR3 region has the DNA TGTGCCAGCGGTATCTGGACAGATACGCGGTATTTT.

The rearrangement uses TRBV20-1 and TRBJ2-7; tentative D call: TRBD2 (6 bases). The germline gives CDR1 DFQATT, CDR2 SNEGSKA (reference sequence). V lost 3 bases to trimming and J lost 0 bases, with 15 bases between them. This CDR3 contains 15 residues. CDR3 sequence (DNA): TGCAGTGCTAGCCCGTTTGGAGGGAGCTCCTACGAGCAGTACTTC. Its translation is CSASPFGGSSYEQYF.

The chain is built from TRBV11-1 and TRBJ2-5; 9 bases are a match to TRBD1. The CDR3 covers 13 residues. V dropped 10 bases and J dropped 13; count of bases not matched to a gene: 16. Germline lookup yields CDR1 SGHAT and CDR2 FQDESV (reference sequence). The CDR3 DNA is TGTGCCACTGAAACCGGGACAGGGAAGAAGCGGTACTTC. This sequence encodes CATETGTGKKRYF.

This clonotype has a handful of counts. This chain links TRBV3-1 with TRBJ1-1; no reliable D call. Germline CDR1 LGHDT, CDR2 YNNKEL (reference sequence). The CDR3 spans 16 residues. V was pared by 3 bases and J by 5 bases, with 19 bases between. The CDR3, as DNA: TGTGCCAGCAGCCACTCGGGGAGGGCGTACGGTACTGAAGCTTTCTTT. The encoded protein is CASSHSGRAYGTEAFF. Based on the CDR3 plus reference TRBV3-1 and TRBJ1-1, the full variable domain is DTAVSQTPKYLVTQMGNDKSIKCEQNLGHDTMYWYKQDSKKFLKIMFSYNNKELIINETVPNRFSPKSPDKAHLNLHINSLELGDSAVYFCASSHSGRAYGTEAFFGQGTRLTVV.

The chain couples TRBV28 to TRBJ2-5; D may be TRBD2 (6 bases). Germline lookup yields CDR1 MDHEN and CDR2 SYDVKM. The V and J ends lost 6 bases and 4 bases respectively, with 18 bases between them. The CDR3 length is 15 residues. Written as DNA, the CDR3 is TGTGCCAGCAGACTCGGAGGGACTTTGAGAGAGACCCAGTACTTC. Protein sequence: CASRLGGTLRETQYF.

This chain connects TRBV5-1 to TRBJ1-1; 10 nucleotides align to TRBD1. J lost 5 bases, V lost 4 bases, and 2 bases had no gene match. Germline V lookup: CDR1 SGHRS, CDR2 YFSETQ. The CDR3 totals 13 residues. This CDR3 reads CASSVGQGTEAFF. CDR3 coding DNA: TGCGCCAGCAGCGTGGGACAGGGGACTGAAGCTTTCTTT.

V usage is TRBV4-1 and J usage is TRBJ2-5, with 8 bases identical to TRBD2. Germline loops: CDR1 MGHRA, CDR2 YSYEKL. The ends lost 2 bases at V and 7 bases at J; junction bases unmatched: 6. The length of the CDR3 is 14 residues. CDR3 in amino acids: CASSQPLAAGTQYF. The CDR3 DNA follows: TGCGCCAGCAGCCAACCACTAGCGGCCGGGACCCAGTACTTC.